This section outlines one TCR beta chain sequence together with its context. The antigen remains unidentified. The CDR3 spans 13 residues. Between the trimmed V and J ends, which lost 1 base and 5 bases, there was a span of 8 bases. Germline V gene lookup returns CDR1 SGHAT and CDR2 FQNNGV. The data were taken from a study of T cells in localized non-small cell lung cancer. TCRdb's table, derived via immunoSEQ multiplex PCR, lists solely in-frame clones and lacks some. The sample consists of tens of thousands of clones, roughly 88% of them appearing once. Study-wide results and caveats: Appearing in adjacent lung were a median 57 of the top 100 tumor clones.

Sequencing used peripheral blood mononuclear cells, obtained before any cancer treatment. The TCR originated in a man aged 40 to 69 with stage III lung adenocarcinoma. The chain is built from TRBV11-2 and TRBJ2-5, with D perhaps being TRBD1 or TRBD2 (6 bases each). The CDR3 reads CASSLGGAETQYF. For the CDR3, the DNA is TGTGCCAGCAGCTTAGGGGGGGCGGAGACCCAGTACTTC. Looking up the rest from reference TRBV11-2 and TRBJ2-5 gives the full variable domain: EAGVAQSPRYKIIEKRQSVAFWCNPISGHATLYWYQQILGQGPKLLIQFQNNGVVDDSQLPKDRFSAERLKGVDSTLKIQPAKLEDSAVYLCASSLGGAETQYFGPGTRLLVL.